The 5 T cell receptor beta chains reported below all come from one sample, sequenced in a study of immune cell composition in non-small cell lung cancer. Sequencing was performed with immunoSEQ multiplex PCR; in TCRdb, only in-frame clones are kept and a portion is missing. The data contain 5,500 to 7,000 clones, over 75% of them singletons. Sequences were obtained from lung tumor tissue. These TCRs come from a human donor with non-small cell lung cancer.

The CDR3 DNA reads TGTGCCAGCAGTGTTCGCGGGGGGAACAATGAGCAGTTCTTC. Its translation is CASSVRGGNNEQFF. The rearrangement joins TRBV6-1 to TRBJ2-1; TRBD2 agrees at 8 bases. V lost 4 bases and J lost 5; bases outside the gene matches: 4. CDR3 length: 14 residues. Per the germline V gene, CDR1 is MNHNS and CDR2 is SASEGT.

This clone is large within its sample. The genes are TRBV19 and TRBJ1-1, with 9 bases aligning to TRBD1. CDR1 LNHDA and CDR2 SQIVND come from the germline V gene (reference sequence). CDR3 length: 16 residues. V trimming: 10 bases; J trimming: 6 bases; junction bases outside the gene matches: 18. CDR3 sequence: CATLPTGGTGGAEAFF. In DNA form, the CDR3 reads TGTGCCACCTTACCGACAGGGGGAACGGGTGGCGCTGAAGCTTTCTTT.

The CDR3 DNA sequence: TGTGCCAGCAGCCCTCGAATCGGACAGGGCCCTCCCTCTGGGGCCAACGTCCTGACTTTC. It translates to CASSPRIGQGPPSGANVLTF. The chain employs TRBV14 and TRBJ2-6; 8 positions match TRBD1. The CDR3 sequence is 20 residues long. The V gene end was trimmed by 4 bases and the J gene end by 0 bases; junction bases not matched to a gene: 14. Germline V CDR1 and CDR2: SGHDN, FVKESK.

The chain joins TRBV5-1 to TRBJ2-1, with D possibly TRBD1 on 5 matching bases. This CDR3 spans 16 amino acids. Per germline, CDR1 SGHRS and CDR2 YFSETQ. The V end lost 0 bases, the J end lost 8 bases, and 18 bases lay between the germline ends. The CDR3 is CASSLAGWGESDEQFF. CDR3 sequence (DNA): TGCGCCAGCAGCTTGGCGGGCTGGGGCGAATCCGATGAGCAGTTCTTC.

This rearrangement joins TRBV6-1 to TRBJ1-4, with D possibly TRBD1 on 5 matching bases. The CDR3 spans 15 residues. V lost 4 bases and J lost 8, with 17 bases in between. Germline V CDR1 and CDR2: MNHNS, SASEGT. The CDR3 nucleotides are TGTGCCAGCAGTGCCCGGACACCCCATGGGGAAAAACTGTTTTTT. Amino acids: CASSARTPHGEKLFF.